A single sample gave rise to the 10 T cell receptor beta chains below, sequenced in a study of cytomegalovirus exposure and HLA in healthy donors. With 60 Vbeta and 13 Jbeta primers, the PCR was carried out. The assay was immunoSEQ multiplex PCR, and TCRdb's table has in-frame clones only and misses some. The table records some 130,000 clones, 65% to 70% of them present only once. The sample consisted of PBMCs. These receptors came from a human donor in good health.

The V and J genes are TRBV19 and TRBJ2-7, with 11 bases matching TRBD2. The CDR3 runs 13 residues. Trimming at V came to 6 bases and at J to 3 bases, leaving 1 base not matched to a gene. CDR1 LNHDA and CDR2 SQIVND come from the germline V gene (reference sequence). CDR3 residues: CASRLAGGYEQYF. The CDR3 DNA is TGTGCCAGTAGGCTAGCGGGAGGCTACGAGCAGTACTTC.

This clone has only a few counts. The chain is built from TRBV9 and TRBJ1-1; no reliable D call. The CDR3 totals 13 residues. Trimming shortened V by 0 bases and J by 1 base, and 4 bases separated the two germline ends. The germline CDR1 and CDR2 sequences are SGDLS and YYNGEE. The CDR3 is CASSVGRNTEAFF. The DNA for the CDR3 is TGTGCCAGCAGCGTAGGTAGGAACACTGAAGCTTTCTTT.

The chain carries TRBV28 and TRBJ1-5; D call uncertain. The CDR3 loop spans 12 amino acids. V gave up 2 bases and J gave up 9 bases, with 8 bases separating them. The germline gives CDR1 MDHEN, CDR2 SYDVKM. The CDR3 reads CASSLPPGPQHF. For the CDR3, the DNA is TGTGCCAGCAGTTTACCGCCAGGGCCCCAGCATTTT.

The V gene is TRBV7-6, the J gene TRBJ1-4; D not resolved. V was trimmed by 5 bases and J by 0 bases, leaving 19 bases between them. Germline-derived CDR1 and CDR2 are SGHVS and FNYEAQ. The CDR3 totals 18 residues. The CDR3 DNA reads TGTGCCAGCAGCCCACGATGGCGGCAGCTGACAACTAATGAAAAACTGTTTTTT. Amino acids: CASSPRWRQLTTNEKLFF.

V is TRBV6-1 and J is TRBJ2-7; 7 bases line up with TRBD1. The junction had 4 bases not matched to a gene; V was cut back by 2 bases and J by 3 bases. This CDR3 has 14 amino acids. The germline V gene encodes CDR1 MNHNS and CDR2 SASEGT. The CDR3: CASSELDRVYEQYF. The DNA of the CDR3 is TGTGCCAGCAGTGAACTAGACAGGGTCTACGAGCAGTACTTC.

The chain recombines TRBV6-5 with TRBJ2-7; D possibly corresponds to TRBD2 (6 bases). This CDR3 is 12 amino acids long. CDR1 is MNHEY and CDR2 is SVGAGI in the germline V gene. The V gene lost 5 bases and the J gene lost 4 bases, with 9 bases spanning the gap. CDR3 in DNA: TGTGCCAGCAGTCGGACTACTTACGAGCAGTACTTC. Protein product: CASSRTTYEQYF.

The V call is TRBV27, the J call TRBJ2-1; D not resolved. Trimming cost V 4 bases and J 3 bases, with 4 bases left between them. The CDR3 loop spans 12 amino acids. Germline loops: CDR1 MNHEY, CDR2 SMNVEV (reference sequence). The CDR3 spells CASSSGYNEQFF. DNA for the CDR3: TGTGCCAGCAGTTCCGGCTACAATGAGCAGTTCTTC.

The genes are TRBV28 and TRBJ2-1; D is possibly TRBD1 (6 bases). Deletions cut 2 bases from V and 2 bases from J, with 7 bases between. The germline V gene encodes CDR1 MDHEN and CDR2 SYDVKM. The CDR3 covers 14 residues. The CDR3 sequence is CASSLEGAYNEQFF. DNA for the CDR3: TGTGCCAGCAGTTTAGAGGGGGCCTACAATGAGCAGTTCTTC.

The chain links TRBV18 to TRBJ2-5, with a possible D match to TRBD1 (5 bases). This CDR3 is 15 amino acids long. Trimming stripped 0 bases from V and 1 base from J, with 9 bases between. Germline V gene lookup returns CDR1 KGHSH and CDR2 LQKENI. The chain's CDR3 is CASSPPGRAQETQYF. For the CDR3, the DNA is TGTGCCAGCTCACCACCGGGCAGGGCCCAAGAGACCCAGTACTTC.

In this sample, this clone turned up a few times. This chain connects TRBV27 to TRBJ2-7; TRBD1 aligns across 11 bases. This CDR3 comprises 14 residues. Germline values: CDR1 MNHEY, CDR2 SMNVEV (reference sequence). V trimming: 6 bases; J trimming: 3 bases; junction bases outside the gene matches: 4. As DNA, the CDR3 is TGTGCCAGCAGCACCGGGACAGGGGGCTACGAGCAGTACTTC. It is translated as CASSTGTGGYEQYF.